This TCR beta chain was found in a study of shared clonotypes between healthy human individuals. Study context: Each donor's CD4 naive and CD4 memory cells filled three plates apiece, CD8 naive two, and CD8 memory one. General observations from the study: Clonotype sharing among donors was expected to depend on sequencing depth. The study sampled only blood, and tissue repertoires likely differ.

Only one count was recorded for this clone. Its antigen is unknown. The CDR3 length is 16 residues. Sequencing was performed with immunoSEQ multiplex PCR; in TCRdb, only in-frame clones are kept and a portion is missing. Of more than 2 million clones listed, 90% to 97% were seen once; the top ten hold roughly 0.13%. The sequence was collected from a man younger than 35 in good health. The sample consisted of naive CD4+ T cells sorted from blood. Subset reported: CD45RA+ positively selected. The chain is built from TRBV21-1 and TRBJ2-1; the table calls TRBD2, which could not be checked here. TRBV21-1 is assigned pseudogene status. CDR3 loop: CASSCTRLAGVYEQFF. The CDR3 DNA reads TGTGCCAGCAGCTGCACCCGACTAGCGGGAGTTTATGAGCAGTTCTTC.